A single TCR beta chain is shown here with its context. This specimen comes from a study of technical replicates of blood from a handful of donors. CDR1 is MNHEY and CDR2 is SMNVEV in the germline V gene (reference sequence). The V end was cut by 3 bases, the J end by 5 bases, with 11 bases between. The CDR3 runs to 14 residues. Using immunoSEQ multiplex PCR, the repertoire was profiled, and TCRdb retains in-frame clones only, with some absent. The sample has 70,000 or so clones, around 90% seen once. The rearrangement joins TRBV27 to TRBJ2-1, with TRBD2 as a possible D gene (6 bases). Material: PBMCs. This receptor was obtained from a human donor in good health. Some clones in this sample may be carry-over from other donors' samples. CDR3 amino acids: CASSFGLPDNEQFF. The CDR3 DNA is TGTGCCAGCAGTTTTGGACTACCTGACAATGAGCAGTTCTTC.